These T cell receptor beta chains were read from a single sample in a study of lymphopenia after photon versus proton radiotherapy. Sequenced by immunoSEQ multiplex PCR; TCRdb stores in-frame clones only, minus some. There are roughly 76,000 clones in the sample; approximately 90% occur only once, and 2.2% lies in the top ten. The sequencing here drew on peripheral blood, taken from a patient treated with photon-based radiotherapy. These receptors were obtained from a woman aged 40-49 years with cholangiocarcinoma. Each CDR3 is given without its conserved first and last residue. D genes are given only for firm matches. Expanded clones get a size class; other rows say once, few or many, or leave the size out.

size	J	V	D	CDR3
NA	TRBJ2-7	TRBV18	NA	ASSPGGWNYEQY
once	TRBJ1-5	TRBV19	TRBD1	ASSMGRGGQLNQPQH
NA	TRBJ2-2	TRBV19	NA	ASSVTQDGELF
NA	TRBJ2-2	TRBV15	NA	ATSRDSPTGTGELF
NA	TRBJ1-5	TRBV25-1	NA	ASSPEGYNQPQH
few	TRBJ1-2	TRBV5-1	NA	ASSVQQVDGYT
NA	TRBJ2-5	TRBV27	NA	ASRPRGAGETQY
NA	TRBJ2-7	TRBV7-8	NA	ASSQQYGGGYALSLRYEQY
NA	TRBJ1-6	TRBV7-8	NA	ASSLVSWAQGYNSPLH
NA	TRBJ1-2	TRBV11-2	NA	ASSLVMGDSYGYT
NA	TRBJ1-1	TRBV7-9	NA	ASSLELGEAF
NA	TRBJ2-7	TRBV7-3	TRBD2	ASTGLVSYEQY
NA	TRBJ2-7	TRBV2	TRBD2	ASRASGGRYEQY
few	TRBJ1-5	TRBV9	NA	ASSVGGTGNQPQH
NA	TRBJ2-7	TRBV6-5	TRBD2	AISGLADLSYEQY
NA	TRBJ2-2	TRBV30	TRBD2	AKTSGLNTGELF
NA	TRBJ2-5	TRBV5-1	TRBD2	ASSLTGLAGGQETQY
NA	TRBJ2-7	TRBV16	TRBD1	ASSRLRPTGADYEQY
once	TRBJ1-5	TRBV28	NA	ASNGRNNQPQH
NA	TRBJ2-2	TRBV5-1	TRBD1	ASLRDRTTGELF
NA	TRBJ1-2	TRBV6-1	TRBD1	ASSRGQGTNYGYT
NA	TRBJ2-1	TRBV9	TRBD1	ASSPWTGGNEQF
NA	TRBJ1-6	TRBV2	NA	ASRGPEGFVSNSPLH
NA	TRBJ2-1	TRBV10-2	NA	ASSESGRGRYNEQF
NA	TRBJ2-7	TRBV5-1	NA	ASSFASEDSYEQY
NA	TRBJ1-6	TRBV7-8	NA	ASSLLGSGRGYNSPLH
NA	TRBJ1-5	TRBV29-1	NA	SVELGPNQPQH
NA	TRBJ1-2	TRBV28	NA	ASREGIVYGYT
NA	TRBJ1-2	TRBV7-6	NA	ASSSSSGGYGYT
NA	TRBJ2-7	TRBV5-4	TRBD2	ASSLGLAGSTYEQY
NA	TRBJ1-5	TRBV16	NA	ASSYPRQPQH
NA	TRBJ1-2	TRBV6-6	NA	ASIGRNYGYT
NA	TRBJ1-5	TRBV28	TRBD1	ASSGPGQGQPQH
NA	TRBJ2-7	TRBV30	TRBD1	AWGQGPSYEQY
once	TRBJ1-3	TRBV15	NA	ATSRDGVLRGRLY
NA	TRBJ2-7	TRBV7-9	NA	ASSPSGSYEQY
NA	TRBJ2-3	TRBV7-3	TRBD2	ASSFLSGATDTQY
NA	TRBJ2-5	TRBV10-2	TRBD1	ASSRTGDGETQY
NA	TRBJ1-2	TRBV5-1	TRBD1	ASSDRDYGYT
NA	TRBJ1-1	TRBV5-1	NA	ASSPEGIDTEAF